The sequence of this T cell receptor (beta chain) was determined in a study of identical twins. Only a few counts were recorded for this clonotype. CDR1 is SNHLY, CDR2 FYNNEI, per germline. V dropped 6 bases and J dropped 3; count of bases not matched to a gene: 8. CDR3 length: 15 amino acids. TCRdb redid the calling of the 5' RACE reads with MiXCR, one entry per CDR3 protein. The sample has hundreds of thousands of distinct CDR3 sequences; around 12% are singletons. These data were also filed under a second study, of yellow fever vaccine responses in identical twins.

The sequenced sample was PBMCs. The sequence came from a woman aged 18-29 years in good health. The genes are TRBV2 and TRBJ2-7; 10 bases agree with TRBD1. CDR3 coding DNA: TGTGCCAGCAGATTCCAGACAGGGGGCAACTACGAGCAGTACGTC. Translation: CASRFQTGGNYEQYV.